What follows describes a single TCR beta chain. The entry originates in a study of blood T cell repertoires in COVID-19. Original handling: Estimation of nucleated cell counts was performed using reference gene primer amplification. Sequenced by immunoSEQ multiplex PCR; TCRdb stores in-frame clones only, minus some. V, J and clone size reflect that table, while D and trimming were determined from the DNA. The table lists roughly 100,000 clones, 88% of them singletons. CDR3 length: 13 residues. Germline CDR1 and CDR2: MDHEN and SYDVKM. Unmatched junction bases numbered 6, after V lost 7 bases and J lost 5 bases.

The genes are TRBV28 and TRBJ1-1; TRBD1 matches at 8 bases. The sequencing sample was made of peripheral blood. This TCR derives from an elderly woman with active COVID-19. The CDR3 loop reads CASTRGLSTEAFF. CDR3 bases: TGTGCCAGCACCAGGGGGCTGAGTACTGAAGCTTTCTTT.